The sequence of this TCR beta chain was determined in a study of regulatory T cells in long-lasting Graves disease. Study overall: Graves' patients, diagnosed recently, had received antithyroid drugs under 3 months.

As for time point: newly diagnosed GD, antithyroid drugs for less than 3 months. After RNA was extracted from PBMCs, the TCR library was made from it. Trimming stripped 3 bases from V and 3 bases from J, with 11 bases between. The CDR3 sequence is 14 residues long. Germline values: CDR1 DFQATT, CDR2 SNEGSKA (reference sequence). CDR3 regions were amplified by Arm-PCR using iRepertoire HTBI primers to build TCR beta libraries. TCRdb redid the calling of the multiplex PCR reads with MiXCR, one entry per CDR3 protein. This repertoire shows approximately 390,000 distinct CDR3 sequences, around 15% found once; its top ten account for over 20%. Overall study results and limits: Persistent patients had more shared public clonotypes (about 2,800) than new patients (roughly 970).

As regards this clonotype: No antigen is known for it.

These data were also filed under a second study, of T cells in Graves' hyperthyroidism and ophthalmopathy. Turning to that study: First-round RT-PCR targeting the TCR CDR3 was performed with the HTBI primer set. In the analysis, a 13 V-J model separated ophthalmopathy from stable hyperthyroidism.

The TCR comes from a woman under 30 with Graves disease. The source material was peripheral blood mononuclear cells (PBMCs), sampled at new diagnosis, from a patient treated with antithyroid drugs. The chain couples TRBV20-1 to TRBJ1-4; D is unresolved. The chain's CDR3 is CSASTWEANEKLFF. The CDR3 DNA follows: TGCAGTGCTAGCACGTGGGAGGCTAATGAAAAACTGTTTTTT.